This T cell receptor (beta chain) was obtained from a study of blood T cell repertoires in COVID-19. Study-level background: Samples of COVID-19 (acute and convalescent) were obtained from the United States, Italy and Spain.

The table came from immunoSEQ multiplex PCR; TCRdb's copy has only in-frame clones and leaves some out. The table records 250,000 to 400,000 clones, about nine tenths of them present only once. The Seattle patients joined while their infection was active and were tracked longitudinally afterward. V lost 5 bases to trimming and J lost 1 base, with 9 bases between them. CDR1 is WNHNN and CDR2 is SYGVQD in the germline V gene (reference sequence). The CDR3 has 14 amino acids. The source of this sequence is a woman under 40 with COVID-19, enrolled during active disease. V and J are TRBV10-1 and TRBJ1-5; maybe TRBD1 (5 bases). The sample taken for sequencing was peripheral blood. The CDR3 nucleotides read TGCGCCAGCAGTAACAGGCGAAGCAATCAGCCCCAGCATTTT. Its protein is CASSNRRSNQPQHF.